This is a list of T cell receptor beta chains from one sample in a study of identifying expanded T cells in peripheral blood. Clones were read by immunoSEQ multiplex PCR, and TCRdb kept only the in-frame ones, dropping some. Of about 78,000 clones in the sample, roughly four fifths were seen once. Specimen: blood. These receptors all stem from a person between 18 and 70 years old in good health. Each CDR3 is given with its conserved first and last residue. A D gene is named only where the DNA matches it firmly. The size field is filled for only some rows; it gives once, few, many or a size class.

cdr3_nt: TGTGCCAGCAGCTTAGGGGGGGACAGAACCTACGAGCAGTACTTC
cdr3_aa: CASSLGGDRTYEQYF
v_call: TRBV7-2
d_call: .
clone_size: .
j_call: TRBJ2-7

cdr3_nt: TGTGCCAGCAGCGCCCAGACTAGCGGAAAATACAATGAGCAGTTCTTC
cdr3_aa: CASSAQTSGKYNEQFF
v_call: TRBV7-3
d_call: TRBD2
clone_size: .
j_call: TRBJ2-1

cdr3_nt: TGTGCCAGCAGTGATTCTGGAGGGGACGATGGCACAGATACGCAGTATTTT
cdr3_aa: CASSDSGGDDGTDTQYF
v_call: TRBV2
d_call: .
clone_size: .
j_call: TRBJ2-3

cdr3_nt: TGTGCCAGCACTGTCGACAATCAGCCCCAGCATTTT
cdr3_aa: CASTVDNQPQHF
v_call: TRBV28
d_call: .
clone_size: .
j_call: TRBJ1-5

cdr3_nt: TGTGCCAGCAGCTTTAACAGTCCTAATTCACCCCTCCACTTT
cdr3_aa: CASSFNSPNSPLHF
v_call: TRBV7-9
d_call: .
clone_size: .
j_call: TRBJ1-6

cdr3_nt: TGTGCCAGCAGCTTAGGTGGCGGGGAGGCGAAAGCTTTCTTT
cdr3_aa: CASSLGGGEAKAFF
v_call: TRBV11-3
d_call: .
clone_size: .
j_call: TRBJ1-1

cdr3_nt: TGCAGCCTATATGGACTAGCGGGAGTTGGTGAGCAGTTCTTC
cdr3_aa: CSLYGLAGVGEQFF
v_call: TRBV29-1
d_call: TRBD2
clone_size: .
j_call: TRBJ2-1

cdr3_nt: TGTGCCAGCAGCTACCTCGGGAGCAATCAGCCCCAGCATTTT
cdr3_aa: CASSYLGSNQPQHF
v_call: TRBV11-1
d_call: .
clone_size: .
j_call: TRBJ1-5

cdr3_nt: TGTGCCAGCAGACCACTACTAGGGGGACGGACCGGGGAGCTGTTTTTT
cdr3_aa: CASRPLLGGRTGELFF
v_call: TRBV11-2
d_call: .
clone_size: .
j_call: TRBJ2-2

cdr3_nt: TGCAGCGTTGCCTATTCTTACGAGCAGTACTTC
cdr3_aa: CSVAYSYEQYF
v_call: TRBV29-1
d_call: .
clone_size: .
j_call: TRBJ2-7

cdr3_nt: TGTGCCAGCAGCTTTGGGAACACCGGGGAGCTGTTTTTT
cdr3_aa: CASSFGNTGELFF
v_call: TRBV11-3
d_call: .
clone_size: .
j_call: TRBJ2-2

cdr3_nt: TGTGCCAGCAGCTTAGTGGGATCAGATACGCAGTATTTT
cdr3_aa: CASSLVGSDTQYF
v_call: TRBV7-2
d_call: .
clone_size: .
j_call: TRBJ2-3

cdr3_nt: TGTGCCTGGAACAGAGACAATGAGCAGTTCTTC
cdr3_aa: CAWNRDNEQFF
v_call: TRBV30
d_call: .
clone_size: .
j_call: TRBJ2-1

cdr3_nt: TGTGCCAGCTCACAAGAACAGGGGGGTAACTATGGCTACACCTTC
cdr3_aa: CASSQEQGGNYGYTF
v_call: TRBV18
d_call: TRBD1
clone_size: .
j_call: TRBJ1-2

cdr3_nt: TGTGCCAGCTCACCATCTAGCGGATACACCGGGGAGCTGTTTTTT
cdr3_aa: CASSPSSGYTGELFF
v_call: TRBV18
d_call: TRBD2
clone_size: .
j_call: TRBJ2-2

cdr3_nt: TGCGCCAGCAGCCCCAAAGTGAGGGGACAGGGGGCCGGGGAGCTGTTTTTT
cdr3_aa: CASSPKVRGQGAGELFF
v_call: TRBV4-3
d_call: TRBD1
clone_size: .
j_call: TRBJ2-2

cdr3_nt: TGTGCCAGCAGCCGGACAGGGCTGGGATACGAGCAGTACTTC
cdr3_aa: CASSRTGLGYEQYF
v_call: TRBV28
d_call: TRBD1
clone_size: .
j_call: TRBJ2-7

cdr3_nt: TGTGCCAGCAGCTTGGTGTTCGGGCGCTACGAGCAGTACTTC
cdr3_aa: CASSLVFGRYEQYF
v_call: TRBV5-8
d_call: .
clone_size: .
j_call: TRBJ2-7

cdr3_nt: TGTGCCAGCGGCCGGACAGGGGTGGTCACAGATACGCAGTATTTT
cdr3_aa: CASGRTGVVTDTQYF
v_call: TRBV2
d_call: TRBD1
clone_size: .
j_call: TRBJ2-3

cdr3_nt: TGTGCCAGCAGCCAAATAGATACAGGGGTTGACAATGAGCAGTTCTTC
cdr3_aa: CASSQIDTGVDNEQFF
v_call: TRBV14
d_call: TRBD1
clone_size: .
j_call: TRBJ2-1

cdr3_nt: TGCGCCAGCAGTGGGGAAATGGATCCTGGCAGGGACAATTTGTCCGAGGCAACTAATGAAAAACTGTTTTTT
cdr3_aa: CASSGEMDPGRDNLSEATNEKLFF
v_call: TRBV10-1
d_call: .
clone_size: .
j_call: TRBJ1-4

cdr3_nt: TGTGCCAGCAGCCTTGGACTAGCGGGAGTCAATGAGCAGTTCTTC
cdr3_aa: CASSLGLAGVNEQFF
v_call: TRBV7-3
d_call: TRBD2
clone_size: .
j_call: TRBJ2-1

cdr3_nt: TGCAGTGCTCGCGGGACAGGTGAAGCTTTCTTT
cdr3_aa: CSARGTGEAFF
v_call: TRBV20-1
d_call: TRBD1
clone_size: few
j_call: TRBJ1-1

cdr3_nt: TGTGCCAGCAGCCCTACTGGACTAGCGGGTATTAGCACAGATACGCAGTATTTT
cdr3_aa: CASSPTGLAGISTDTQYF
v_call: TRBV7-9
d_call: TRBD2
clone_size: .
j_call: TRBJ2-3

cdr3_nt: TGCAGCGTTGAAGTTTTCGGGATACAACGGCGCACCATATATTTT
cdr3_aa: CSVEVFGIQRRTIYF
v_call: TRBV29-1
d_call: .
clone_size: .
j_call: TRBJ1-3

cdr3_nt: TGTGCCAGCAGTCAGGACTACGAGCAGTACTTC
cdr3_aa: CASSQDYEQYF
v_call: TRBV6-5
d_call: .
clone_size: .
j_call: TRBJ2-7

cdr3_nt: TGTGCCAGCAGCTTTACAGGGGCTAATGAAAAACTGTTTTTT
cdr3_aa: CASSFTGANEKLFF
v_call: TRBV7-9
d_call: TRBD1
clone_size: .
j_call: TRBJ1-4